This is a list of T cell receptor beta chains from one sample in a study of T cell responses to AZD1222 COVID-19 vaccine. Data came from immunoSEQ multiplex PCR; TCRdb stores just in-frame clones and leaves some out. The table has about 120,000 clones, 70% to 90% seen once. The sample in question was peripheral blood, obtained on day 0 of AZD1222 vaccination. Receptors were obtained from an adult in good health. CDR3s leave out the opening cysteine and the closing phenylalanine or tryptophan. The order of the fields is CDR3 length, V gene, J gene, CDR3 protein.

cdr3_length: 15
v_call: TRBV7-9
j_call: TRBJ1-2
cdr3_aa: ASSLVPESGTYYGYT

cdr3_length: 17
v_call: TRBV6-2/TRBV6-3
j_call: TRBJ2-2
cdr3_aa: ASSYASGTSGRDTGELF

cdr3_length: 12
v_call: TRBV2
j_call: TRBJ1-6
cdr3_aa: ASSPGQGFSPLH

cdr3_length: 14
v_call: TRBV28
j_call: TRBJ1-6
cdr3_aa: ASKTLGQGRYSPLH

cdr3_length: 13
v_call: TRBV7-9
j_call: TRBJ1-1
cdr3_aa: ASSLGVQPDTEAF

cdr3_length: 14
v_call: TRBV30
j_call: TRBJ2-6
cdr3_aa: AWSVQGAPGANVLT

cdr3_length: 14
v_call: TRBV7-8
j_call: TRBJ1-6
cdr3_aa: ASSERGYSYNSPLH

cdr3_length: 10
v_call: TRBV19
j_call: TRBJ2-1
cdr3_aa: ASSIISGEQF

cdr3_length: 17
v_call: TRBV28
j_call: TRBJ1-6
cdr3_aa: ASSFPPLWTGSYNSPLH

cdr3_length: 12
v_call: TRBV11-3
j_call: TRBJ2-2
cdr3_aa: ASSGGINTGELF

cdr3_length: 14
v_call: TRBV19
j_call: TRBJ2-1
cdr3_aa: ASSIADQPPKNEQF

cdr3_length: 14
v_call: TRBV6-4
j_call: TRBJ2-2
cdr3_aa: ASSDSSRGMAGELF

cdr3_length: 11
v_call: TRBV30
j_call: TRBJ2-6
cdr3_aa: ACSPSGANVLT

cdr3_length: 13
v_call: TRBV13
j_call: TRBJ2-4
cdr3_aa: ASSLEGTAKNIQY

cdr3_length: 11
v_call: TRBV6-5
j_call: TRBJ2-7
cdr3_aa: ASSYVRGYEQY

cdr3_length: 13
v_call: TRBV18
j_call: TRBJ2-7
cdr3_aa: ASSPTPGTEKEQY

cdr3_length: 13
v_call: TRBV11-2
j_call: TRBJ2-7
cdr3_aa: ASSLEDFGIYEQY

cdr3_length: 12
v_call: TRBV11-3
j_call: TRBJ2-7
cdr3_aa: ASSLSVGPYEQY

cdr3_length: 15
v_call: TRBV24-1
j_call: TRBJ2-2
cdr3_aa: ATSDLGGVWDTGELF

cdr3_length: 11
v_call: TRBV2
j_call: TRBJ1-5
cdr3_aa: ARPDRADQPQH

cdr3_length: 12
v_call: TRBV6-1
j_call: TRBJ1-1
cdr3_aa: ASSEAVGNTEAF

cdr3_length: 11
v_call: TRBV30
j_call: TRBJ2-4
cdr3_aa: AWRALAKNIQY

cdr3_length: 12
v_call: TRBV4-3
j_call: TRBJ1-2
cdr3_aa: ASSQRESGGGYT

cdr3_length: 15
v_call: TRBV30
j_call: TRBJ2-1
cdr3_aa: AWSVGTRGRAKNEQF

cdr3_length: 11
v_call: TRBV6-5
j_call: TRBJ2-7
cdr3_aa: ARKTGDSYEQY

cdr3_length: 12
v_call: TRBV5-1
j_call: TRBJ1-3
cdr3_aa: ASSLSGVGNTIY

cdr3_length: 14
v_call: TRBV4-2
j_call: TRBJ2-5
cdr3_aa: ASSQGGGGLQETQY

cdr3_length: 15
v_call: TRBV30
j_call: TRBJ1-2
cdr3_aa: AWSVVPDFTGRDGYT

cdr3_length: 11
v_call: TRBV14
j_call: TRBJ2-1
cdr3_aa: ASSHTGGHEQF